This T cell receptor (beta chain) comes out of a study of T cells in Graves' hyperthyroidism and ophthalmopathy. General study findings and limits: Peripheral blood also featured most of the thyroid clonotypes expanded above 0.001.

Those patients with uncontrolled infection, other autoimmune disease, pregnancy or lactation were excluded. Researchers took RNA transcripts and amplified the TCR beta CDR3 regions from them. When the TCR CDR3 underwent first-round RT-PCR, the HTBI primer set was used. TCRdb re-derived calls from the multiplex PCR reads in MiXCR, one entry per CDR3 protein. The table records fewer than 400,000 distinct CDR3 sequences, about 15% of them present only once. In germline, CDR1 is LNHNV, CDR2 YYDKDF (reference sequence). The CDR3 is 14 amino acids. Trimming cost V 1 base and J 7 bases, with 13 bases left between them. Remarks on this clonotype: No antigen is known for it.

The origin of this receptor is a man younger than 45 with Graves' hyperthyroidism. The chain combines TRBV15 with TRBJ1-1; D uncertain. The specimen sequenced was blood. CDR3 in DNA: TGTGCCACCAGCAGAGGAAGCTCCGCCGGTGAAGCTTTCTTT. Translating it yields CATSRGSSAGEAFF. The full variable domain, in which reference TRBV15 and TRBJ1-1 provide the parts outside the CDR3, is DAMVIQNPRYQVTQFGKPVTLSCSQTLNHNVMYWYQQKSSQAPKLLFHYYDKDFNNEADTPDNFQSRRPNTSFCFLDIRSPGLGDTAMYLCATSRGSSAGEAFFGQGTRLTVV.